The rows below give T cell receptor beta chains drawn from one sample of a study of cytomegalovirus exposure and HLA in healthy donors. TCRdb's copy holds only in-frame clones and misses some; the assay was immunoSEQ multiplex PCR. The data show 90,000 to 130,000 clones, with roughly 83% seen just once and around 3% held by the top ten. Material: PBMCs. Receptors originate from a young woman in good health and CMV-seropositive. Each CDR3 is given with its conserved first and last residue. D genes are given only for firm matches. Size is omitted from some rows. Given values are once, few, many or a class for expanded clones.

d_call	clone_size	v_call	j_call	cdr3_nt	cdr3_aa
TRBD1	few	TRBV11-1	TRBJ2-4	TGTGCCAGCAGCTTAAGAGGGGGCGGACCGGGCATTCAGTACTTC	CASSLRGGGPGIQYF
TRBD2	.	TRBV25-1	TRBJ2-2	TGTGCCAGCAGTGGACTTGTAGCGGGAGTGAGGACCGGGGAGCTGTTTTTT	CASSGLVAGVRTGELFF
.	.	TRBV6-6	TRBJ1-5	TGTGCCAGCTTCGGGTCCAATCAGCCCCAGCATTTT	CASFGSNQPQHF
.	.	TRBV4-1	TRBJ2-2	TGCGCCAGCAGCCAAGAATCCGGAGTGAACACCGGGGAGCTGTTTTTT	CASSQESGVNTGELFF
TRBD1	.	TRBV7-3	TRBJ2-5	TGTGCCAGCAGCCCCAGACAGGGGAAGCAAGAGACCCAGTACTTC	CASSPRQGKQETQYF
.	.	TRBV18	TRBJ1-2	TGTGCCAGCTCACGAACAAAGGGGAATGATGGCTACACCTTC	CASSRTKGNDGYTF
TRBD1	.	TRBV5-1	TRBJ1-1	TGCGCCAGCAGCTTGGATGGGACAGGGGGCACTGAAGCTTTCTTT	CASSLDGTGGTEAFF
TRBD1	.	TRBV19	TRBJ1-1	TGTGCCAGTAGTCCCCAGGGGGCCCTCAACACTGAAGCTTTCTTT	CASSPQGALNTEAFF
.	.	TRBV5-1	TRBJ2-7	TGCGCCAGCAGCTTGGCGGGGAATCACCACGAGCAGTACTTC	CASSLAGNHHEQYF
.	.	TRBV6-5	TRBJ1-5	TGTGCCAGCGGAGACAGAAGCAATCAGCCCCAGCATTTT	CASGDRSNQPQHF
TRBD2	.	TRBV5-1	TRBJ2-3	TGCGTCAGCAGCCTGACTAGCGGGGGATCACGGGGAGATACGCAGTATTTT	CVSSLTSGGSRGDTQYF
.	.	TRBV7-9	TRBJ1-5	TGTTCCAGCACCAGGACAGCAAATCAGCCCCAGCATTTT	CSSTRTANQPQHF
.	.	TRBV30	TRBJ2-3	TGTGCCTGCCCGGCGGGTACTAGCACAGATACGCAGTATTTT	CACPAGTSTDTQYF
TRBD1	once	TRBV29-1	TRBJ1-5	TGCAGCGTTGCCGACAGGGGGGATAGCAATCAGCCCCAGCATTTT	CSVADRGDSNQPQHF
.	few	TRBV2	TRBJ2-7	TGTGCCAGCAGACCCCTCGGAGGGAGCTCCTACGAGCAGTACTTC	CASRPLGGSSYEQYF
TRBD1	.	TRBV7-9	TRBJ2-5	TGTGCCAGCAGCCGGAGGACAGGGTGGGAGACCCAGTACTTC	CASSRRTGWETQYF
.	.	TRBV5-5	TRBJ2-1	TGTGCCAGCAGCCTAGTATACGGCTCCTACAATGAGCAGTTCTTC	CASSLVYGSYNEQFF
.	.	TRBV9	TRBJ1-4	TGTGCCAGCAGCGCTCGGGGGGTGGATCAAGAAAAACTGTTTTTT	CASSARGVDQEKLFF
TRBD2	.	TRBV4-2	TRBJ2-7	TGTGCCAGCAGTTACGGACTAGCGGGCCCCGGGGAGCAGTACTTC	CASSYGLAGPGEQYF
.	once	TRBV28	TRBJ2-7	TGTGCCAGCAGTTTTCCGGACAGCTCCTACGAGCAGTACTTC	CASSFPDSSYEQYF
TRBD1	.	TRBV5-1	TRBJ2-7	TGCGCCAGCAGCTGGGAGGACAGGGAAAGCGAGCAGTACTTC	CASSWEDRESEQYF
.	.	TRBV7-8	TRBJ1-4	TGTGCCAGCAGCTTAGCGAGGGTCATTAATGAAAAACTGTTTTTT	CASSLARVINEKLFF
TRBD2	few	TRBV18	TRBJ2-5	TGTGCCAGCTCACCAGGGGCTAGCGGACTCCAAGAGACCCAGTACTTC	CASSPGASGLQETQYF
.	.	TRBV2	TRBJ1-2	TGTGCCAGCAGGGACGGAGGGCTCTATGGCTACACCTTC	CASRDGGLYGYTF
TRBD2	.	TRBV7-6	TRBJ2-3	TGTGCCAGCAGCTTAGGGGACTATATGAGTCCTAGCACAGATACGCAGTATTTT	CASSLGDYMSPSTDTQYF
TRBD2	.	TRBV10-1	TRBJ2-5	TGCGCCAGCAGCCCACTCGGGAGGGAAGAGACCCAGTACTTC	CASSPLGREETQYF
TRBD2	.	TRBV5-1	TRBJ2-2	TGCGCCAGCAGGGAACTAGCGTGGGGAACCGGGGAGCTGTTTTTT	CASRELAWGTGELFF
TRBD1	.	TRBV2	TRBJ1-5	TGTGCCAGGAGCTCTGGGACAGGGGAGAGCCAGCCCCAGCATTTT	CARSSGTGESQPQHF
TRBD1	.	TRBV4-2	TRBJ1-5	TGTGCCAGCAGCCAAGTCGACAGGGAAGCAATCAAGCCCCAGCATTTT	CASSQVDREAIKPQHF
TRBD2	.	TRBV11-2	TRBJ2-1	TGTGCCAGCAGCTTAACTAGCGGGAGGGAAAATGAGCAGTTCTTC	CASSLTSGRENEQFF
.	.	TRBV21-1	TRBJ2-4	TGTGCCAGCAGAGTACAGGGGAGGACCAAAAACATTCAGTACTTC	CASRVQGRTKNIQYF
.	.	TRBV2	TRBJ1-1	TGTGCCAGCAGGAGGGATACTGGAACTGAAGCTTTCTTT	CASRRDTGTEAFF
TRBD2	.	TRBV15	TRBJ2-7	TGTGCCACCAGCAAGGGACTAGCGGTTACCTACGAGCAGTACTTC	CATSKGLAVTYEQYF
.	few	TRBV28	TRBJ2-7	TGTGCCAGCAGCAAACAGGGCAGGGGGCAGTACTTC	CASSKQGRGQYF
.	.	TRBV30	TRBJ1-6	TGTGCCTGGGGGGCAGTTAATTCACCCCTCCACTTT	CAWGAVNSPLHF
.	.	TRBV5-1	TRBJ2-7	TGCGCCAGCAGCTTGGAGGAGGTCAACGAGCAGTACTTC	CASSLEEVNEQYF
TRBD2	.	TRBV7-3	TRBJ2-5	TGTGCCAGCAGCTTAGGGGGAGGGCCCCAAGAGACCCAGTACTTC	CASSLGGGPQETQYF
.	.	TRBV4-2	TRBJ2-1	TGTGCCAGCAGCCAGGTCTCTGGCGGGGCGTACAATGAGCAGTTCTTC	CASSQVSGGAYNEQFF
TRBD2	.	TRBV5-1	TRBJ2-1	TGCGCCAGCAGCTACCTAGCGGGGGTGGCCTACAATGAGCAGTTCTTC	CASSYLAGVAYNEQFF
.	few	TRBV6-6	TRBJ1-5	TGTGCCAGCAGAGTCCAGGGATTTGGTAATCAGCCCCAGCATTTT	CASRVQGFGNQPQHF
TRBD2	.	TRBV25-1	TRBJ2-5	TGTGCCAGCAGTGCTACTAGCGGGACATGGGAGACCCAGTACTTC	CASSATSGTWETQYF
.	.	TRBV5-4	TRBJ1-3	TGTGCCAGCAGCTTGGCCGGGGGAGGATCTGGAAACACCATATATTTT	CASSLAGGGSGNTIYF
.	.	TRBV28	TRBJ1-5	TGTGCCAGCAGGCCACCTAGGACAGTTTATAGCAATCAGCCCCAGCATTTT	CASRPPRTVYSNQPQHF
TRBD1	.	TRBV4-2	TRBJ2-2	TGTGCCAGCAGCCGGCAGGGACAGGACAACACCGGGGAGCTGTTTTTT	CASSRQGQDNTGELFF
TRBD2	.	TRBV5-1	TRBJ2-1	TGCGCCAGCAGCTTGGCCCTAGCGGAGTACTACAATGAGCAGTTCTTC	CASSLALAEYYNEQFF
.	.	TRBV28	TRBJ1-1	TGTGCCAGCAGGAGGTTCACTGAAGCTTTCTTT	CASRRFTEAFF
TRBD1	.	TRBV6-1	TRBJ1-1	TGTGCCAGCAGGAACAGGGACAGCCTGAACACTGAAGCTTTCTTT	CASRNRDSLNTEAFF
.	once	TRBV11-3	TRBJ2-4	TGTGCCAGCAGCCCACAGGGCGGCGGCAGGAACATTCAGTACTTC	CASSPQGGGRNIQYF
.	.	TRBV5-1	TRBJ2-3	TGCGCCAGCAGCCTGGTCGGGGATACGCAGTATTTT	CASSLVGDTQYF
.	.	TRBV7-9	TRBJ1-2	TGTGCCAGCAGCTTAGTACTGGGTCTGGAGGGCTACACCTTC	CASSLVLGLEGYTF
.	few	TRBV5-1	TRBJ2-7	TGCGCCAGCAGAAGGGACACCGACTACGAGCAGTACTTC	CASRRDTDYEQYF
TRBD1	.	TRBV6-1	TRBJ1-3	TGTGCCAGCAGTGAGGGGACAGGGACTGGTTACACCATATATTTT	CASSEGTGTGYTIYF